This TCR beta chain comes out of a study of T cells in localized non-small cell lung cancer. Findings and limits, study-wide: Density of T cells in blood, when higher, went with longer overall survival. Uninvolved adjacent lung showed higher T cell clonality than tumor. Adjacent lung held a median approximately 50 of the top 100 tumor clones. Since sequencing was restricted to only one region of the tumor, intratumor heterogeneity remains a possibility.

Assay used: immunoSEQ multiplex PCR; TCRdb lists only in-frame clones, some missing. The sample lists some 55,000 clones, about 85% occurring once. CDR1 and CDR2 from the germline V gene are SNHLY and FYNNEI. V gave up 0 bases and J gave up 6 bases, with 9 bases separating them. The CDR3 loop spans 13 amino acids. In the case of this clone: The antigen is not known.

This chain joins TRBV2 and TRBJ2-7; no reliable D call. The specimen was peripheral blood, collected before any cancer treatment. This receptor was taken from a female donor at least 60 years old with stage II squamous cell lung carcinoma. CDR3 sequence reads: CASSEAPSREQYF. The CDR3 DNA reads as TGTGCCAGCAGTGAAGCCCCTTCCCGCGAGCAGTACTTC.